A single sample is the source of the 19 T cell receptor beta chains below, sequenced in a study of cytomegalovirus exposure and HLA in healthy donors. Use of 60 Vbeta and 13 Jbeta primers characterized the PCR. The table came from immunoSEQ multiplex PCR; TCRdb's copy has only in-frame clones and leaves some out. This sample has around 140,000 clones; 75% to 85% occur once, and the top ten carry less than 3%. Sequenced input: PBMCs. Receptor source: a woman younger than 30 in good health and CMV-seropositive.

In DNA form, the CDR3 reads TGTGCCACCAGCAGAGAAGGGGGACAGGGGTTTGGAAACACCATATATTTT. This gives the protein CATSREGGQGFGNTIYF. The rearrangement uses TRBV15 and TRBJ1-3; TRBD1 aligns across 10 bases. In germline, CDR1 is LNHNV, CDR2 YYDKDF (reference sequence). The CDR3 totals 17 residues. Losses at the gene ends were 0 bases for V and 3 bases for J; bases not matched to a gene: 5.

This clone has just one count. The chain joins TRBV28 to TRBJ1-5; D gene ambiguous. V gave up 1 base and J gave up 6 bases, with 10 bases separating them. CDR3 size: 14 residues. Germline assignment: CDR1 MDHEN and CDR2 SYDVKM. The CDR3 DNA reads as TGTGCCAGCAGTTTATCTGGGTCGGGTCAGCCCCAGCATTTT. It encodes CASSLSGSGQPQHF. Full variable domain (rest looked up from reference TRBV28 and TRBJ1-5): DVKVTQSSRYLVKRTGEKVFLECVQDMDHENMFWYRQDPGLGLRLIYFSYDVKMKEKGDIPEGYSVSREKKERFSLILESASTNQTSMYLCASSLSGSGQPQHFGDGTRLSIL.

This clone turned up a few times. The CDR3 DNA sequence: TGTGCCAGCACCATATTTCCGCAGGGCCTTACCTACGAGCAGTACTTC. It yields the protein CASTIFPQGLTYEQYF. V and J are TRBV7-9 and TRBJ2-7; tentatively, D is TRBD1 (5 bases). Trimming cost V 7 bases and J 2 bases, with 21 bases left between them. Germline CDR1 and CDR2: SEHNR and FQNEAQ (reference sequence). The CDR3 sequence is 16 residues long.

In the case of this clone: Other DNA sequences in the sample encode the same CDR3. The chain combines TRBV6-5 with TRBJ1-2; 10 nucleotides agree with TRBD1. Germline V gives CDR1 MNHEY, CDR2 SVGAGI. V shed 0 bases, J shed 4 bases, and the junction held 5 bases outside the gene matches. This CDR3 comprises 16 residues. CDR3 nucleotides: TGTGCCAGCAGTTACTCGAGGACAGGGGGAGGCTATGGCTACACCTTC. Protein product: CASSYSRTGGGYGYTF.

This clone has more than one count but fewer than ten. The rearrangement uses TRBV10-3 and TRBJ1-2; 12 bases are a match to TRBD1. The CDR3 extends over 16 amino acids. Germline CDR1 and CDR2: ENHRY and SYGVKD. V trimming: 2 bases; J trimming: 4 bases; junction bases outside the gene matches: 5. In DNA form, the CDR3 reads TGTGCCATCAGTGAGCTCGGGGGACAGGGGGCCTATGGCTACACCTTC. Encoded protein: CAISELGGQGAYGYTF.

The chain uses TRBV29-1 and TRBJ1-2; D remains ambiguous. Trimming shortened V by 1 base and J by 7 bases, and 10 bases separated the two germline ends. This CDR3 region has 12 residues. Per the germline V gene, CDR1 is SQVTM and CDR2 is ANQGSEA. The CDR3 coding sequence is TGCAGCGTTGAAGGATCCGGGTTTGGCTACACCTTC. It codes for CSVEGSGFGYTF.

V gene TRBV6-6 combines with J gene TRBJ2-7, with D perhaps matching TRBD2 (5 bases). Deletions cut 8 bases from V and 10 bases from J, with 18 bases between. Germline-derived CDR1 and CDR2 are MNHNY and SVGAGI (reference sequence). This CDR3 is 12 amino acids long. The CDR3 protein is CASPLRAAEQYF. The CDR3, as DNA: TGTGCCAGCCCGCTAAGGGCAGCGGAACAGTACTTC.

This chain joins TRBV4-3 and TRBJ1-5; tentatively, D is TRBD1 (6 bases). With 1 base removed from V and 4 bases from J, the gap between germline ends came to 14 bases. Per the germline V gene, CDR1 is LGHNA and CDR2 is YSLEER. The CDR3 extends over 16 amino acids. CDR3 bases: TGCGCCAGCAGCCAAGCGGCAGGGGTTGGAAATCAGCCCCAGCATTTT. It encodes CASSQAAGVGNQPQHF.

As concerns this clone: A much larger clonotype is one base distant, so this may be a read error. Within the sample, other DNA sequences also encode this same CDR3. The chain is built from TRBV29-1 and TRBJ1-4; D uncertain. The ends were cut back, 4 bases at V and 2 bases at J, with 11 bases in the middle. The CDR3 length is 14 residues. Germline V gene sequence: CDR1 SQVTM, CDR2 ANQGSEA. The CDR3 nucleotides read TGCAGCGTTGGAGATGCGGGGACTAATGAAAAACTGTTTTTT. It translates to CSVGDAGTNEKLFF.

The V and J genes are TRBV9 and TRBJ1-2; unclear D gene. This CDR3 contains 12 residues. Germline V gene sequence: CDR1 SGDLS, CDR2 YYNGEE. The V end lost 4 bases, the J end lost 4 bases, and 8 bases lay between the germline ends. CDR3 region: CASSFSGYGYTF. The CDR3 bases are TGTGCCAGCAGCTTTTCGGGCTATGGCTACACCTTC.

V is TRBV11-2 and J is TRBJ1-5, with TRBD1 identical over 7 bases. V trimming: 6 bases; J trimming: 5 bases; junction bases outside the gene matches: 4. There are 13 residues in the CDR3. From germline, CDR1 is SGHAT and CDR2 FQNNGV. The chain's CDR3 is CASSRTGDQPQHF. Here the CDR3 DNA reads TGTGCCAGCAGTCGTACAGGGGATCAGCCCCAGCATTTT. The full variable domain, its missing parts supplied by reference TRBV11-2 and TRBJ1-5, is EAGVAQSPRYKIIEKRQSVAFWCNPISGHATLYWYQQILGQGPKLLIQFQNNGVVDDSQLPKDRFSAERLKGVDSTLKIQPAKLEDSAVYLCASSRTGDQPQHFGDGTRLSIL.

V gene TRBV21-1 combines with J gene TRBJ2-7; the table's D gene call, TRBD1, was not cross checked with the DNA. TRBV21-1 is assigned pseudogene status. The CDR3 loop spans 16 amino acids. The CDR3 is CASSKFIGQRAHEQYF. For the CDR3, the DNA is TGTGCCAGCAGCAAATTTATAGGACAGAGGGCACACGAGCAGTACTTC.

The chain combines TRBV30 with TRBJ1-1; D remains unclear. This CDR3 has 14 residues. V lost 0 bases and J lost 2, with 10 bases in between. Germline V gene sequence: CDR1 GTSNPN, CDR2 SVGIG (reference sequence). This CDR3 is CAWSVGLPNTEAFF. DNA for the CDR3: TGTGCCTGGAGTGTGGGCTTACCCAACACTGAAGCTTTCTTT.

The gene calls are TRBV6-5 and TRBJ1-1; D is perhaps TRBD1 (6 bases). The ends were cut back, 3 bases at V and 4 bases at J, with 15 bases in the middle. The V gene's germline CDR1 is MNHEY and CDR2 SVGAGI. The CDR3 is 15 amino acids. CDR3 coding DNA: TGTGCCAGCAGTTATCCGCAGGGGCCGGGCACTGAAGCTTTCTTT. The encoded protein is CASSYPQGPGTEAFF.

The chain has TRBV2 and TRBJ2-7, with 12 nucleotides matching TRBD2. The germline CDR1 and CDR2 sequences are SNHLY and FYNNEI. Trimming took 7 bases from V and 0 from J; bases not matched to a gene: 13. The CDR3 runs to 18 residues. The CDR3 DNA reads as TGTGCCAGCACCAAACTCGGGACTAGCGGGCTTGACTCCTACGAGCAGTACTTC. The encoded protein is CASTKLGTSGLDSYEQYF.

This chain uses TRBV10-2 with TRBJ2-1, with 8 bases lining up with TRBD1. V shed 8 bases, J shed 1 base, and the junction held 22 bases outside the gene matches. The CDR3 sequence is 20 residues long. Germline CDR1 WSHSY, CDR2 SAAADI. DNA for the CDR3: TGCGCCAGCCGAGCCCACGACCCCGACCGACAGGGGAGGTCCTACAATGAGCAGTTCTTC. This encodes CASRAHDPDRQGRSYNEQFF.

This chain connects TRBV6-1 to TRBJ1-6, with 8 bases that match TRBD1. Germline V gene data show CDR1 as MNHNS and CDR2 as SASEGT. Losses at the gene ends were 4 bases for V and 7 bases for J; bases not matched to a gene: 3. The CDR3 contains 14 residues. CDR3 DNA sequence: TGTGCCAGCAGTGCCCGACAGGGGAATTCACCCCTCCACTTT. It specifies CASSARQGNSPLHF.

The chain employs TRBV5-4 and TRBJ2-3; D ambiguous. This CDR3 contains 16 residues. Trimming took off 1 base at V and 0 bases at J, with 12 bases between the two ends. The germline CDR1 and CDR2 sequences are SGHNT and YYREEE (reference sequence). CDR3: CASSLPGPTSTDTQYF. CDR3 DNA: TGTGCCAGCAGCTTGCCGGGTCCGACTAGCACAGATACGCAGTATTTT.

This chain links TRBV5-1 with TRBJ1-2, with 7 positions matching TRBD1. V trimming: 2 bases; J trimming: 4 bases; junction bases outside the gene matches: 5. Germline V gene sequence: CDR1 SGHRS, CDR2 YFSETQ. The CDR3 has 14 residues. CDR3 loop: CASSLTGEIYGYTF. The DNA of the CDR3 is TGCGCCAGCAGCTTAACAGGGGAGATCTATGGCTACACCTTC.